What follows describes a single T cell receptor beta chain. What it binds is not known. The data were obtained in a study of cytomegalovirus exposure and HLA in healthy donors. Looking at the study overall: Researchers found that about 82% of almost 400 genotyped donors fell within the Caucasian-associated ancestry cluster.

Use of 60 Vbeta and 13 Jbeta primers characterized the PCR. The assay was immunoSEQ multiplex PCR, and TCRdb's table has in-frame clones only and misses some. The data show about 150,000 clones, with around 73% seen just once and 1.5% to 2% held by the top ten. These donors, healthy bone marrow donors, were studied. General observations from the study: Cytomegalovirus-associated status was assigned to 164 TCR beta chains. In a later analysis, specific HLA alleles were associated with 15,000 or so TCR beta sequences at a 0.05 false discovery rate.

This sequence originates from a woman aged 18-29 years in good health and CMV-seronegative. Sequenced: PBMCs.

CDR3 sequence (DNA): TGTGCCAGCAGCTTATACAACAGGGGGACCAATTCACCCCTCCACTTT. This codes for CASSLYNRGTNSPLHF. The chain has TRBV7-3 and TRBJ1-6, with 8 bases lining up with TRBD1. The CDR3 has 16 amino acids. CDR1 SGHTA and CDR2 FQGTGA come from the germline V gene. Trimming took 2 bases from V and 7 from J; bases not matched to a gene: 7. The variable domain in full, completed from reference TRBV7-3 and TRBJ1-6, reads GAGVSQTPSNKVTEKGKYVELRCDPISGHTALYWYRQSLGQGPEFLIYFQGTGAADDSGLPNDRFFAVRPEGSVSTLKIQRTERGDSAVYLCASSLYNRGTNSPLHFGNGTRLTVT.